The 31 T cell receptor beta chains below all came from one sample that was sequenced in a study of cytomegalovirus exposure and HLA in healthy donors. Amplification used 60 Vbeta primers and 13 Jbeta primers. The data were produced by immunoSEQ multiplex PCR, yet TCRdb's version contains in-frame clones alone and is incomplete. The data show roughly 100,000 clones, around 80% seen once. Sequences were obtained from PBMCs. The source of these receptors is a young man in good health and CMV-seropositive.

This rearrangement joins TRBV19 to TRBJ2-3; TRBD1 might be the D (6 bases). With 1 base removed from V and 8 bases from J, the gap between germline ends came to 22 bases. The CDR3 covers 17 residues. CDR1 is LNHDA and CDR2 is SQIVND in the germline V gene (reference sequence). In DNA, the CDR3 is TGTGCCAGTAGTATAGGGGCTTTAGACAGGCGGCTGGGTACGCAGTATTTT. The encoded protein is CASSIGALDRRLGTQYF.

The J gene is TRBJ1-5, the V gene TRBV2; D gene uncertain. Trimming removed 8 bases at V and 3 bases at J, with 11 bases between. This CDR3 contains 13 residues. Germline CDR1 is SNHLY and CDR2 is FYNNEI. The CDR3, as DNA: TGTGCCAGCCGGAGGGAATTCAATCAGCCCCAGCATTTT. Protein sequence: CASRREFNQPQHF.

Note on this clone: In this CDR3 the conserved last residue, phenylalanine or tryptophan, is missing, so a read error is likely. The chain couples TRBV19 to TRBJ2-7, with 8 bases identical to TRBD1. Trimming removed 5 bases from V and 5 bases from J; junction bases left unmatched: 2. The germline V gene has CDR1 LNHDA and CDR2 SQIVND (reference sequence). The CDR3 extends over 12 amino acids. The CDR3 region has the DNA TGTGCCAGTAGTTTGACAGGGGACGAGCAGTACCTC. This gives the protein CASSLTGDEQYL.

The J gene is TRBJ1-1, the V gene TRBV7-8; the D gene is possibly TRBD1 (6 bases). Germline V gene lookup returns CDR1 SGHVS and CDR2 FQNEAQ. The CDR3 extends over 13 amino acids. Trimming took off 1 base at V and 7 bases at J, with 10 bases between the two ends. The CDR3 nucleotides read TGTGCCAGCAGCTTAGACAGGACAGTTGAAGCTTTCTTT. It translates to CASSLDRTVEAFF.

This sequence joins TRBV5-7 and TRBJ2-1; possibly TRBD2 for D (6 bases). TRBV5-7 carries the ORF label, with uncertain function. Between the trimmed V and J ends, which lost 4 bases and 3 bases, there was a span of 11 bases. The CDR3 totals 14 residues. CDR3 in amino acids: CASSIPTSYNEQFF. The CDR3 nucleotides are TGTGCCAGCAGCATCCCGACTAGCTACAATGAGCAGTTCTTC.

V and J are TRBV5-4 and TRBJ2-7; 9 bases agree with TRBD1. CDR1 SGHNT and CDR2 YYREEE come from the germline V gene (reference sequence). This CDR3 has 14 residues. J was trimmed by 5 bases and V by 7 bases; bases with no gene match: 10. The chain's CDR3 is CASGGGQGVDEQYF. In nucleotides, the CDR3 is TGTGCCAGCGGCGGGGGACAGGGCGTCGACGAGCAGTACTTC.

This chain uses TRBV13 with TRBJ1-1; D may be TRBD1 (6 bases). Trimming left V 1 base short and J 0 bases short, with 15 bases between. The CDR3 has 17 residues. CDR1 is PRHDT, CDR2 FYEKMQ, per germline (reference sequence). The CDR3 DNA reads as TGTGCCAGCAGCTTAGAATCAGGGGATGGCGTGAACACTGAAGCTTTCTTT. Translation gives CASSLESGDGVNTEAFF.

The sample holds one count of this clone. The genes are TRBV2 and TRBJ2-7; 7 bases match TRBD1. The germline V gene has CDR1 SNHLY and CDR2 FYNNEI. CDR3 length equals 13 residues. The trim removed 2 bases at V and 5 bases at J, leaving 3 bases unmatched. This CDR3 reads CASSEIQGNEQYF. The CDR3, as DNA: TGTGCCAGCAGTGAAATACAGGGGAACGAGCAGTACTTC.

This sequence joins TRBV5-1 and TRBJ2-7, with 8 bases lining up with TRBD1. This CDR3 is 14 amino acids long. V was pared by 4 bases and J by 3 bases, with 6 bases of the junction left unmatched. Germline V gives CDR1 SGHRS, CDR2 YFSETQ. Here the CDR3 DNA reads TGCGCCAGCAGCCCTGAGACAGGGGTCTACGAGCAGTACTTC. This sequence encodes CASSPETGVYEQYF.

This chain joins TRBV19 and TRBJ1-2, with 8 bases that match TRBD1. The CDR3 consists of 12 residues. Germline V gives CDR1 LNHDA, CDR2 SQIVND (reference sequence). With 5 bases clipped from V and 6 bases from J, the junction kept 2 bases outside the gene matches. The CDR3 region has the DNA TGTGCCAGTAGTGAGACAGGGGATGGCTACACCTTC. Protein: CASSETGDGYTF.

CDR3 DNA sequence: TGTGCCAGCAGCAAAAATGGGGGGAATGGGAATCAGCCCCAGCATTTT. This translates into CASSKNGGNGNQPQHF. This sequence joins TRBV21-1 and TRBJ1-5. TRBV21-1 is flagged as a pseudogene. CDR3 length equals 16 residues.

CDR3 coding DNA: TGTGCCAGCACCTCCAGGGGTAATGAAAAACTGTTTTTT. Its translation: CASTSRGNEKLFF. This chain connects TRBV6-1 to TRBJ1-4, with TRBD1 as a possible D gene (6 bases). CDR1 is MNHNS, CDR2 SASEGT, per germline. V lost 7 bases and J lost 4, with 10 bases in between. The CDR3 sequence is 13 residues long.

This chain's CDR3 is CASRPPSGYGELFF. CDR3 DNA: TGTGCCAGCCGACCGCCCTCCGGGTACGGGGAGCTGTTTTTT. The J gene is TRBJ2-2, the V gene TRBV6-5; D unresolved. Germline V gene data show CDR1 as MNHEY and CDR2 as SVGAGI. V gave up 8 bases and J gave up 7 bases, with 17 bases separating them. There are 14 residues in the CDR3.

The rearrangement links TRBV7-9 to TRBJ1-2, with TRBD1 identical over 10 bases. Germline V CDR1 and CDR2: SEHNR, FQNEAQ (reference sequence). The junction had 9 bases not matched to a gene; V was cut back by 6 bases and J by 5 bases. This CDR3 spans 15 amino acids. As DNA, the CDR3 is TGTGCCAGCAGTTATTCAGGACAGGGGGATTATGGCTACACCTTC. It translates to CASSYSGQGDYGYTF.

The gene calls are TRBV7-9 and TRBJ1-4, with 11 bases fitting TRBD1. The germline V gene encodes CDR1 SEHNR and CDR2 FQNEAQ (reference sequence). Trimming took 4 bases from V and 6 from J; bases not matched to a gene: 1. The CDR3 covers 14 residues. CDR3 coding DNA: TGTGCCAGCAGCTGGACAGGGGGCGATGAAAAACTGTTTTTT. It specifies CASSWTGGDEKLFF.

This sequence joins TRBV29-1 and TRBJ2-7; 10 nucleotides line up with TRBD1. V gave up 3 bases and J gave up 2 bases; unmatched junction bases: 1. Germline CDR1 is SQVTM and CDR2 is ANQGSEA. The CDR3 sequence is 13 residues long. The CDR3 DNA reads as TGCAGCGTTGAGGGACAGGGGACCTACGAGCAGTACTTC. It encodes CSVEGQGTYEQYF.

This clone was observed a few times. CDR3 in DNA: TGTGCCAGCAGCCGAGGACTAGCGGGGGCCTACGAGCAGTACTTC. It codes for CASSRGLAGAYEQYF. The V gene is TRBV6-5, the J gene TRBJ2-7; TRBD2 matches at 13 bases. V shed 6 bases and J 2 bases; nucleotides not matched to a gene: 4. The CDR3 contains 15 residues. The V gene's germline CDR1 is MNHEY and CDR2 SVGAGI.

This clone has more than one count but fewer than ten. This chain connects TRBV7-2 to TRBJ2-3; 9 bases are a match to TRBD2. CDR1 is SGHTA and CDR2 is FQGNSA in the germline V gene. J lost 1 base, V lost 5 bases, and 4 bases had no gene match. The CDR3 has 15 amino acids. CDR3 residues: CASSPAGGRTDTQYF. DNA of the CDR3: TGTGCCAGCAGCCCAGCGGGGGGCCGCACAGATACGCAGTATTTT.

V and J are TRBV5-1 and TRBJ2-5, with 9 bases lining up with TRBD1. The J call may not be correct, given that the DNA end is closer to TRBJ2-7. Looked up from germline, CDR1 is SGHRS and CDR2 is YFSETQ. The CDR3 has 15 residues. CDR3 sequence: CASSYPGQGNYEQYF. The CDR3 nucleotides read TGCGCCAGCAGTTATCCGGGACAGGGAAACTACGAGCAGTACTTC.

CDR3 loop: CSVGLAGGQETQYF. The CDR3 DNA follows: TGCAGCGTGGGACTAGCGGGGGGCCAAGAGACCCAGTACTTC. The V call is TRBV29-1, the J call TRBJ2-5; 15 positions match TRBD2. V trimming: 6 bases; J trimming: 1 base; junction bases outside the gene matches: 0. CDR3 size: 14 residues. Germline values: CDR1 SQVTM, CDR2 ANQGSEA.

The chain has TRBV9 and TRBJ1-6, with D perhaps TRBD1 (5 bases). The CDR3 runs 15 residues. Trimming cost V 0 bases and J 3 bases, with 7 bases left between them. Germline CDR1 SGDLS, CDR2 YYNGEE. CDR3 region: CASSVGQFYNSPLHF. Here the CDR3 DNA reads TGTGCCAGCAGCGTAGGACAGTTCTATAATTCACCCCTCCACTTT. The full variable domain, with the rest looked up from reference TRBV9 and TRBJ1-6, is DSGVTQTPKHLITATGQRVTLRCSPRSGDLSVYWYQQSLDQGLQFLIQYYNGEERAKGNILERFSAQQFPDLHSELNLSSLELGDSALYFCASSVGQFYNSPLHFGNGTRLTVT.

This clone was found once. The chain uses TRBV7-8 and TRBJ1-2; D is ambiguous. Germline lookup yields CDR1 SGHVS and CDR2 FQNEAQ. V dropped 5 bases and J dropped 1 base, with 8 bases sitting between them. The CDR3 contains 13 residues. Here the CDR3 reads CASSKQDNYGYTF. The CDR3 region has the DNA TGTGCCAGCAGCAAGCAGGATAACTATGGCTACACCTTC.

The CDR3 bases are TGTGCCAGCAATATACAGGGGCCGAACACTGAAGCTTTCTTT. This codes for CASNIQGPNTEAFF. The gene calls are TRBV27 and TRBJ1-1; TRBD1 matches at 7 bases. The V and J ends lost 7 bases and 1 base, in that order; junction bases with no gene match: 6. Germline V gene sequence: CDR1 MNHEY, CDR2 SMNVEV (reference sequence). The CDR3 totals 14 residues.

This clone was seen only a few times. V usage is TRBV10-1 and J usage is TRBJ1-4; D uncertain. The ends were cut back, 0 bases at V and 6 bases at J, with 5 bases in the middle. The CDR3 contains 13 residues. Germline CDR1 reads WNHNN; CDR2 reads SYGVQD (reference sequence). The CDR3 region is CASSESTHEKLFF. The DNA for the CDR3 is TGCGCCAGCAGTGAGTCGACTCATGAAAAACTGTTTTTT.

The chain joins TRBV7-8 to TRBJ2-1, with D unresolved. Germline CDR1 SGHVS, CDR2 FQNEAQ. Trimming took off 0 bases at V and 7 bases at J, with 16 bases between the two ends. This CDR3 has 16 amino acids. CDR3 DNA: TGTGCCAGCAGCTTAGCGCGTTTCTCAAAAGATAATGAGCAGTTCTTC. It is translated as CASSLARFSKDNEQFF.

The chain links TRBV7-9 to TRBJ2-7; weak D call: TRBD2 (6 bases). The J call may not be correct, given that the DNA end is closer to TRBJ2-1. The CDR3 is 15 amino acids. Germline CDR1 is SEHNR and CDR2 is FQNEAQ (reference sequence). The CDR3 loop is CASSSVARLGNEQFF. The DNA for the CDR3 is TGTGCCAGCAGCTCAGTTGCTAGACTAGGCAATGAGCAGTTCTTC.

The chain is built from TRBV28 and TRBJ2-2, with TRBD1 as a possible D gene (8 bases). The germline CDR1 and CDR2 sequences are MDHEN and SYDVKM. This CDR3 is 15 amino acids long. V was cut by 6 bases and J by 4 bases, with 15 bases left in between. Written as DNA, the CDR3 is TGTGCCAGCAGCACGACAGGGGAGGGCACCGGGGAGCTGTTTTTT. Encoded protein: CASSTTGEGTGELFF.

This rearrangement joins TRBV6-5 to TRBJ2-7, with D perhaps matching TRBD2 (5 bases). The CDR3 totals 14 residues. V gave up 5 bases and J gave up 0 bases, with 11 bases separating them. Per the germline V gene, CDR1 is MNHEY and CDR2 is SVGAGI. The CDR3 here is CASSKRRSSYEQYF. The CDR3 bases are TGTGCCAGCAGTAAAAGGAGGAGCTCCTACGAGCAGTACTTC.

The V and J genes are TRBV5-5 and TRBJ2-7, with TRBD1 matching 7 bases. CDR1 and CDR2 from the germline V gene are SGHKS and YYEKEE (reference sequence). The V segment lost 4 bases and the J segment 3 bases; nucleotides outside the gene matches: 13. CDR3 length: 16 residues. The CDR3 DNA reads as TGTGCCAGCAGCCCGTTTGGACAGGTCGCTGACTACGAGCAGTACTTC. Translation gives CASSPFGQVADYEQYF.

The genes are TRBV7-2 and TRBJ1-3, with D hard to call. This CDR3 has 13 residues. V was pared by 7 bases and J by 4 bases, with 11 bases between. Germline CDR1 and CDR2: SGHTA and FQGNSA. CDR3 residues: CASTLERGNTIYF. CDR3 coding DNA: TGTGCCAGCACCCTGGAGAGGGGAAACACCATATATTTT.

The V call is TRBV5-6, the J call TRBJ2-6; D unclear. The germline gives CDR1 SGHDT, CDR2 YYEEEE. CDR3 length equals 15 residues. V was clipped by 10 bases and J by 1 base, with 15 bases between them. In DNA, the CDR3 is TGTGCCTCCGATCAGAATCCGTCTGGGGCCAACGTCCTGACTTTC. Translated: CASDQNPSGANVLTF.